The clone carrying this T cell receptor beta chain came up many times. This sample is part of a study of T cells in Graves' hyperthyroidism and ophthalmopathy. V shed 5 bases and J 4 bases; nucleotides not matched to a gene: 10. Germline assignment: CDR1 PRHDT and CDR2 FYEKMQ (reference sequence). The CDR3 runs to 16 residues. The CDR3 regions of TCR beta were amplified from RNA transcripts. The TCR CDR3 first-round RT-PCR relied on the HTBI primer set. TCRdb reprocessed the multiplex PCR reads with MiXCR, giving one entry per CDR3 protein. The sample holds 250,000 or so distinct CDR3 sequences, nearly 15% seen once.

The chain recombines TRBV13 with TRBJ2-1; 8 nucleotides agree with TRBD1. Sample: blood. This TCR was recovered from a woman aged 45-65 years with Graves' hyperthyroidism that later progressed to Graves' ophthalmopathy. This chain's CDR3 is CASSPETGVSYNEQFF. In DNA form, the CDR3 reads TGTGCCAGCAGCCCCGAGACAGGGGTTTCTTACAATGAGCAGTTCTTC. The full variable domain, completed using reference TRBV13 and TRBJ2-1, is AAGVIQSPRHLIKEKRETATLKCYPIPRHDTVYWYQQGPGQDPQFLISFYEKMQSDKGSIPDRFSAQQFSDYHSELNMSSLELGDSALYFCASSPETGVSYNEQFFGPGTRLTVL.